This T cell receptor beta chain was profiled in a study of human T cells and chemical hapten exposure. General study results and limits: Expanded TCRs showed more large CDR3 clusters than pre-sensitization or healthy control sets.

Sample time point: patch test 3, about 24 weeks after DPC sensitization. The treatment was: therapeutic diphenylcyclopropenone sensitization with weekly scalp DPC. The ends lost 0 bases at V and 2 bases at J; junction bases unmatched: 1. Per germline, CDR1 MNHEY and CDR2 SVGEGT. This CDR3 contains 14 residues. In TCRdb, the RACE reads were re-called with MiXCR into one record per CDR3 protein. The profile shows 60,000 to 65,000 distinct CDR3 sequences, approximately 9.9% of them singletons. Regarding this clonotype: What it recognizes is unknown.

The sequenced sample was whole blood, obtained in connection with sensitization to the hapten diphenylcyclopropenone (DPC). The rearrangement joins TRBV6-2 or TRBV6-3 to TRBJ2-7; TRBD2 agrees at 7 bases. This clonotype was obtained from a woman aged 25 to 45 with alopecia areata. Some clones in this sample may be carry-over from other donors' samples. The CDR3 spells CASSYSGTTYEQYF. The CDR3 nucleotides read TGTGCCAGCAGTTACTCGGGGACTACCTACGAGCAGTACTTC.